This TCR beta chain was sequenced for a study of cytomegalovirus exposure and HLA in healthy donors. On the study more broadly: One earlier analysis, a look at 180 million or so T cells, found some 100 million unique TCR beta sequences. The study, taken as a whole, reports: CMV serostatus was the only immune exposure information that was available.

The CDR3 has 19 residues. Trimming at V came to 2 bases and at J to 0 bases, leaving 12 bases not matched to a gene. In germline, CDR1 is PRHDT, CDR2 FYEKMQ (reference sequence). As concerns this clone: Its antigen is currently unknown.

The study ran its PCR with 60 Vbeta and 13 Jbeta primers. Here immunoSEQ multiplex PCR was the method, and the copy in TCRdb shows in-frame clones only, minus some. In all, the sample yields about 110,000 clones. The sequence was collected from a man aged 40-50 years in good health and CMV-seropositive. This chain joins TRBV13 and TRBJ1-3, with 8 bases lining up with TRBD1. The sequencing sample was made of PBMCs. The CDR3 nucleotides read TGTGCCAGCAGCTTAATCCGGGACAGGAATGGGATCTCTGGAAACACCATATATTTT. Its translation: CASSLIRDRNGISGNTIYF.